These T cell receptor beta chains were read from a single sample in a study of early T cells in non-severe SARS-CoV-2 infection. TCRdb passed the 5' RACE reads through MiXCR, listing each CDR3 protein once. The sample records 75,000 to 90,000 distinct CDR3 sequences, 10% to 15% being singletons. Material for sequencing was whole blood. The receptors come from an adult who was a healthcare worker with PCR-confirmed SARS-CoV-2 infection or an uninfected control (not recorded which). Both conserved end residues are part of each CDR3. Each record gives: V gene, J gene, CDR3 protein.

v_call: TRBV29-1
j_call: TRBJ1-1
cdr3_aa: CSVEGRNTEAFF

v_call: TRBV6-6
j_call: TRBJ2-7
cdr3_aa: CASSYSSGGPSYEQYF

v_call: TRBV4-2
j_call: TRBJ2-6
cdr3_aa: CASSQDTAGANVLTF

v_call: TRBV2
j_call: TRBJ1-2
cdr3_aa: CASNRNRGSNGYTF

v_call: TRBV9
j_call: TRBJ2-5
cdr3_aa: CASSESGEETQYF

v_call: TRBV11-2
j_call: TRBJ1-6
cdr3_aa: CASSLAADNSPLHF

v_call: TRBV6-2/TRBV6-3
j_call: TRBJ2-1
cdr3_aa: CASKGYNEQFF

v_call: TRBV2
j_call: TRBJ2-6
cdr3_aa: CASMLVVSGANVLTF

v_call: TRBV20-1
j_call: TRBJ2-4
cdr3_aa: CSARDEDFQYF

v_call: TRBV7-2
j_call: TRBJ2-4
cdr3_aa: CASSSTSGKGAKNIQYF

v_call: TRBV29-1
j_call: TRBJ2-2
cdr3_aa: CSAERGWNTGEQFF

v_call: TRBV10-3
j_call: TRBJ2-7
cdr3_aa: CAISEPGPYEQYF

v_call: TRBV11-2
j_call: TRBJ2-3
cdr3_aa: CASRWGPGTDTQYF

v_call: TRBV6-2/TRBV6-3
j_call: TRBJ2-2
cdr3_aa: CASRPGQTTGELFF

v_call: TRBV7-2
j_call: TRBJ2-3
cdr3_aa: CASSSRADSTDTQYF

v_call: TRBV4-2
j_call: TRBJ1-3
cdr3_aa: CASSQDRASGGNTIYF

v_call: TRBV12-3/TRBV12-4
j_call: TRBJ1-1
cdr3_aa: CASSFDRDTEAFF

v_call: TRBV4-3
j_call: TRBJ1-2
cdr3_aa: CASSQDRAAGGYTF

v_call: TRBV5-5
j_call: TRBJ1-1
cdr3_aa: CASSPGTDTEAFF

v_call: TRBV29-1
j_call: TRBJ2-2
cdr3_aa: CSVNRGTGNTGELFF

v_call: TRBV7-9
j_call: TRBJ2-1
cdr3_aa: CASSFGTKDRVRNEQFF

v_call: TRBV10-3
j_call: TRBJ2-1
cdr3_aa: CAIRTSGGEQFF

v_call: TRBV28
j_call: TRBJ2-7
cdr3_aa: CASSLGLRARYEQYF

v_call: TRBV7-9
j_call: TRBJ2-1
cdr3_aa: CASSLTGNNEQFF

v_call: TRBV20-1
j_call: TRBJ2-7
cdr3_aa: CSAGKLAGGPYEQYF

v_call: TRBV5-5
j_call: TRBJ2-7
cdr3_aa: CASSAADRETSEQYF

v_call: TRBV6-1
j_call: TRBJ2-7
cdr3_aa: CASSESGAEPYEQYF

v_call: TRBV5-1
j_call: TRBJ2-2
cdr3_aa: CTSSLEASGELFF

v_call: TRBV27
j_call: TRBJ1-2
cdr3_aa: CASSQGFNYGYTF

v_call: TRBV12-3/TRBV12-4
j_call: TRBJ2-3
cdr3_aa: CASSFVDTQYF

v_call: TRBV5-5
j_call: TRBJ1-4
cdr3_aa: CASSGSSDSLEKLFF

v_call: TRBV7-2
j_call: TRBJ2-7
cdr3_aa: CASSALAGEQYF

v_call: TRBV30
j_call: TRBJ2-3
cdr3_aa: CAWSGQLLGTQYF

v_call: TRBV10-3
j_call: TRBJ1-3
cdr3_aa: CAISVSVEGNTIYF

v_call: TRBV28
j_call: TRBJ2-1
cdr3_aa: CASSLTGASNNEQFF

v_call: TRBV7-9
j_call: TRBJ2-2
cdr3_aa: CASSLDRTANTGELFF

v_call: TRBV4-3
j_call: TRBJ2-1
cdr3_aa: CASSHEGDLSYNEQFF